This T cell receptor (beta chain) was retrieved from a study of blood T cell repertoires in COVID-19. Germline V lookup: CDR1 KGHSH, CDR2 LQKENI. The CDR3 has 14 residues. V trimming: 5 bases; J trimming: 1 base; junction bases outside the gene matches: 2. Here immunoSEQ multiplex PCR was the method, and the copy in TCRdb shows in-frame clones only, minus some. The table has about 55,000 clones, roughly 87% seen once. This clonotype was sampled from a human donor with active COVID-19. The donor label of this sample is uncertain. Sequenced material: peripheral blood. V usage is TRBV18 and J usage is TRBJ1-1, with TRBD1 identical over 9 bases. CDR3 amino acids: CASSVDRGNTEAFF. The CDR3 DNA reads TGTGCCAGCTCAGTGGACAGGGGGAACACTGAAGCTTTCTTT.